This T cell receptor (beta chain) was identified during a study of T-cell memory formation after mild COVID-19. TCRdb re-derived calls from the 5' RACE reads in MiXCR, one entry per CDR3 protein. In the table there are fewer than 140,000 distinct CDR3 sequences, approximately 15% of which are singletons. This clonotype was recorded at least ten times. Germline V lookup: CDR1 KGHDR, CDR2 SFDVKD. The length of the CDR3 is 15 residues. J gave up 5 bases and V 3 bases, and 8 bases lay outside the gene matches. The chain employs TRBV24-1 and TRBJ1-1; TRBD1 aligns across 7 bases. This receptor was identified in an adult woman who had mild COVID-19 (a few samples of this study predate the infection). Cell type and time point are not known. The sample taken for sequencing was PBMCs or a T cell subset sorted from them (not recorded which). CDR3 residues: CATSDHAGGYTEAFF. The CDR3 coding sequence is TGTGCCACCAGTGATCATGCAGGGGGATATACTGAAGCTTTCTTT.